These T cell receptor beta chains were read from a single sample in a study of metastatic and nonmetastatic thyroid tumors. TCRdb re-called the PCR reads with MiXCR. The table has tens of thousands of clones, under 20% seen once. The sample was blood. The receptors here all came from a female donor with papillary thyroid cancer or a benign thyroid nodule (not recorded which). Some clones in this sample may be carry-over from other donors' samples. The CDR3 runs from the conserved cysteine through the conserved F or W. A D gene is named only where the DNA matches it firmly. A clone size is listed for some rows: how often the clone was seen (once, few, many), or a class if it is expanded.

d_call j_call clone_size cdr3_length v_call cdr3_nt cdr3_aa
TRBD1 TRBJ1-1 many 12 TRBV6-1 TGTGCCAGCTGGGACAGAAACACTGAAGCTTTCTTT CASWDRNTEAFF
TRBD1 TRBJ2-1 - 15 TRBV20-1 TGCAGTGCCAGTCGGGGACAGGGGGGTTTAGATGAGAAGTTCTTC CSASRGQGGLDEKFF
- TRBJ1-2 many 14 TRBV7-9 TGTGCCAGCAGCTTAGCGGTACCTAACTATGGCTACACCTTC CASSLAVPNYGYTF
- TRBJ1-5 many 12 TRBV2 TGTGCCAGCAGTGCTTCAGAGCAGCCCCAGCATTTT CASSASEQPQHF
TRBD2 TRBJ2-1 many 15 TRBV9 TGTGCCAGCAGCGTAGTAGGACTAGCGTTCAATGAGCAGTTCTTC CASSVVGLAFNEQFF
TRBD1 TRBJ1-4 many 17 TRBV12-3/TRBV12-4 TGTGCCAGCAGCCGCTCTAGAGGGACAGCAACTAATGAAAAACTGTTTTTT CASSRSRGTATNEKLFF
- TRBJ2-1 - 16 TRBV5-1 TGCGCCAGCAGCTTGGGAGCGGACCCCTCCTACAATTATCAGTTCTTC CASSLGADPSYNYQFF
TRBD1 TRBJ1-1 many 15 TRBV5-1 TGCGCCAGCAGCACAAGCGGACAGGGGACCACTGAAGCTTTCTTT CASSTSGQGTTEAFF
- TRBJ2-7 many 14 TRBV7-9 TGTGCCAGCAGCTTAGTAGACAGGCCGAACGAGCAGTACTTC CASSLVDRPNEQYF
TRBD1 TRBJ2-2 many 15 TRBV18 TGTGCCAGCTCACCAGACCGGGACAGGGCCGGGGAGCTGTTTTTT CASSPDRDRAGELFF
- TRBJ1-4 many 11 TRBV27 TGTGCCAGCAGGGGGAATGAAAAACTGTTTTTT CASRGNEKLFF
TRBD1 TRBJ2-3 many 14 TRBV6-6 TGTGCCAGCAGTTACACACAGGGGGTAGATACGCAGTATTTT CASSYTQGVDTQYF
TRBD1 TRBJ1-1 many 14 TRBV5-1 TGCGCCAGCAGCTGGACCGGGACAGGGACTGAAGCTTTCTTT CASSWTGTGTEAFF
- TRBJ2-7 - 13 TRBV6-1 TGTGCCAGCTGGGCGAGTACCTCCTACGAGCAGTACTTC CASWASTSYEQYF
- TRBJ1-1 many 12 TRBV28 TGTGCCAGCAGCCCCCAAATTACTGAAGCTTTCTTT CASSPQITEAFF
- TRBJ2-3 - 15 TRBV5-1 TGCGCCAGCAGCTTGGGAGGGCGGCAACCAGATACGCAGTATTTT CASSLGGRQPDTQYF
TRBD2 TRBJ2-3 - 17 TRBV5-1 TGCGCCAGCAGCTTGCTGGTACTAGCGGGATTGACAGATACGCAGTATTTT CASSLLVLAGLTDTQYF
TRBD1 TRBJ1-1 many 15 TRBV19 TGTGTCAGTAGTTCGTGGACAGGCGGTACAGCTGAAGCTTTCTTT CVSSSWTGGTAEAFF
TRBD2 TRBJ2-5 many 16 TRBV10-2 TGCGCCAGCAGTGAGTGGCGCGGGGGGGCCTCGGAGACCCAGTACTTC CASSEWRGGASETQYF
- TRBJ2-7 many 13 TRBV3-1 TGTGCCAGCAGCCAAGGGACAATCTACGAGCAGTACTTC CASSQGTIYEQYF
- TRBJ1-5 few 15 TRBV6-1 TGTGCCAGCAGTCGTCTAGCGGGGCAGAATCAGCCCCAGCATTTT CASSRLAGQNQPQHF
- TRBJ2-7 - 14 TRBV7-2 TGTGCCAGCAGCCTGGCCACCACCTCCTACGAGCAGTACTTC CASSLATTSYEQYF
- TRBJ1-1 many 17 TRBV28 TGTGCCAGCAGTTTATGGAGACAGGAGGGGTTGAACACTGAAGCTTTCTTT CASSLWRQEGLNTEAFF
- TRBJ1-3 many 16 TRBV18 TGTGCCAGCTCATCTACAAGGACGGAAGCGGGAAACACCATATATTTT CASSSTRTEAGNTIYF
- TRBJ1-2 many 12 TRBV20-1 TGCAGTGCTAGTACAGGAGGATATGGCTACACCTTC CSASTGGYGYTF
TRBD1 TRBJ2-1 - 15 TRBV5-1 TGCGCCATCAGCTCCCCAGGGGGCTTTTACAATGAGCAGTTCTTC CAISSPGGFYNEQFF
TRBD1 TRBJ2-7 - 14 TRBV6-2/TRBV6-3 TGTGCCAGCAGGCATCCGGGACAGATCTACGAGCAGTACTTC CASRHPGQIYEQYF
- TRBJ2-5 once 18 TRBV20-1 TGCAGTGCTAGCTCTAGAGGGGGAAATAGACCAAGACAAGAGACCCAGTACTTC CSASSRGGNRPRQETQYF
TRBD1 TRBJ1-6 many 15 TRBV30 TGTGCCTGGAGGATTCGGGACAGGGAGAATTCACCCCTCCACTTC CAWRIRDRENSPLHF
- TRBJ1-3 once 15 TRBV30 TGTGCCTGGATCAGACAGCAGAGAACTGGAAACACCATATATTTT CAWIRQQRTGNTIYF
- TRBJ2-5 many 15 TRBV27 TGTGCCAGCAGTCCAAACTTCCGGCGGTCGGAGACCCAGTACTTC CASSPNFRRSETQYF
TRBD2 TRBJ2-3 once 15 TRBV5-1 TGCGCCAGCAGCTTGGGTGGGGGGGGCACAGATACGCAGTATTTT CASSLGGGGTDTQYF
- TRBJ2-6 few 17 TRBV18 TGTGCCAGCTCCACCGGGACCCCAGACTCTGGGGCCAACGTCCTGACTTTC CASSTGTPDSGANVLTF
- TRBJ2-1 many 12 TRBV6-1 TGTGCCAGCAGTGCCCTAGCTCTGGGTCTCTTCTTC CASSALALGLFF
TRBD2 TRBJ2-7 many 14 TRBV11-2 TGTGCCAGCAGCTTAGGGCTAGCGGATTACGAGCAGTACTTC CASSLGLADYEQYF
TRBD2 TRBJ2-5 - 17 TRBV6-1 TGTGCCAGCAGTGAAATACCCGGGACTAGCGTAAAAGAGACCCAGTACTTC CASSEIPGTSVKETQYF
- TRBJ1-4 many 13 TRBV5-1 TGCGCCAGCAAGGCGGGGCTTAATGAAAAACTGTTTTTT CASKAGLNEKLFF
- TRBJ1-5 medium-sized 15 TRBV6-1 TGTGCCAGCAGTGAGGGCAGTAGTAGCAATCAGCCCCAGCATTTT CASSEGSSSNQPQHF
- TRBJ2-7 - 17 TRBV11-2 TGTGCCAGCAGCCCCCAGGATGCAGGCCTCGCGTCCTACGAGCAGTACTTC CASSPQDAGLASYEQYF
- TRBJ2-5 few 15 TRBV12-5 TGTGCTAGTGCTCCACAGTGGGTTTTGATGGAGACCCAGTACTTC CASAPQWVLMETQYF
TRBD2 TRBJ2-5 many 18 TRBV4-1 TGCGCCAGCAGCCAGTCAGTAGCGGGGGGGCCCAATACAGAGACCCAGTACTTC CASSQSVAGGPNTETQYF
- TRBJ2-3 many 12 TRBV28 TGTGCCAGCGGTACAGTATCAGATACGCAGTATTTT CASGTVSDTQYF
- TRBJ2-2 - 16 TRBV5-1 TGCGCCAGCAGCTTTCAAGGGGCGCGGGGCACCGGTGAGCTGTTTTTT CASSFQGARGTGELFF
- TRBJ1-5 - 12 TRBV6-1 TGTGCCAGCGGAGAGGGGGGTCAGCCCCAGCATTTT CASGEGGQPQHF
- TRBJ2-7 many 15 TRBV19 TGTGCCAGTAGTATCCGCAGGCTAGGGACCTACGAGCAGTACTTC CASSIRRLGTYEQYF
- TRBJ2-7 many 14 TRBV6-5 TGTGCCAGCAGTTACTCGCCGGGAAGGGACGAGCAGTACTTC CASSYSPGRDEQYF
- TRBJ2-1 - 13 TRBV2 TGTGCCAGCACCGAACAGTCCTTGGGTAGCCAGTTCTTC CASTEQSLGSQFF
- TRBJ1-6 - 14 TRBV5-1 TGCGCCAGCAGCCTCGACAGCGGCAATTCACCCCTCCACTTT CASSLDSGNSPLHF
- TRBJ1-2 - 15 TRBV7-8 TGTGCCAGCAGCTTAGCGTCGCGGACTAACTATGGCTACACCTTC CASSLASRTNYGYTF
- TRBJ2-1 - 14 TRBV2 TGTGCCCGGTCTGGGAGCAGCCTGGAAAATGAGCAGTTCTTC CARSGSSLENEQFF
- TRBJ2-7 few 13 TRBV28 TGTGCCAGCAGACGGGACGGACCCTACGAGCAGTACTTC CASRRDGPYEQYF